The entry below describes one TCR beta chain. The target antigen is unknown. The record originates from a study of cytomegalovirus exposure and HLA in healthy donors. Broader study findings: Later on, an analysis tied 15,000 or so TCR beta sequences to HLA alleles at 0.05 false discovery rate. In an earlier analysis, in 620 or so donors, most V segments appeared productive either ~90% or ~30% of the time. Being indistinguishable, some V segments were excluded, TRBV6-2 and TRBV6-3 among them. Several of the most significant clusters appeared, in a later analysis, to be linked to common viral pathogens.

The V end was cut by 5 bases, the J end by 6 bases, with 18 bases between. Germline V gene lookup returns CDR1 SGHRS and CDR2 YFSETQ. This CDR3 has 14 residues. The PCR contained 60 Vbeta and 13 Jbeta primers. Repertoires were generated with immunoSEQ multiplex PCR, while TCRdb's copy carries only in-frame clones and drops some. The data contain roughly 200,000 clones, roughly 85% of them seen just once; the ten biggest clones take up 4.4%. The clonotype comes from a woman aged 25 to 39 in good health and CMV-seropositive. Sequencing was performed on PBMCs. The rearrangement joins TRBV5-1 to TRBJ2-7, with no clear D. This chain's CDR3 is CASRPPTGRGEQYF. The DNA for the CDR3 is TGCGCCAGCAGGCCTCCTACGGGTAGAGGCGAGCAGTACTTC.